One and the same sample provided the 26 T cell receptor beta chains below, sequenced in a study of blood T cell repertoires in COVID-19. TCRdb keeps only in-frame clones here, not all; method: immunoSEQ multiplex PCR. The sample shows about 220,000 clones, about nine tenths of them seen only once. Source material: peripheral blood. The receptors were gathered from a man aged 30 to 39 who had recovered from COVID-19.

The V call is TRBV24-1, the J call TRBJ2-1, with 7 bases identical to TRBD1. Per germline, CDR1 KGHDR and CDR2 SFDVKD. This CDR3 is 14 amino acids long. Trimming took 3 bases from V and 5 from J; bases not matched to a gene: 3. The CDR3: CATSDPDRDNEQFF. The CDR3 coding sequence is TGTGCCACCAGTGATCCCGACAGGGACAATGAGCAGTTCTTC.

J is TRBJ2-1 and V is TRBV5-6; 8 bases fit TRBD1. Germline V gene sequence: CDR1 SGHDT, CDR2 YYEEEE. J lost 7 bases, V lost 2 bases, and 8 bases had no gene match. The CDR3 is 15 amino acids. DNA for the CDR3: TGTGCCAGCAGCTTTCGGACAGGGTTAGTTAATGAGCAGTTCTTC. Translation: CASSFRTGLVNEQFF.

The chain has TRBV10-1 and TRBJ1-4, with 7 bases that match TRBD1. After removal of 7 bases from V and 0 bases from J, the junction contained 11 bases not matched to a gene. This CDR3 is built from 17 residues. From germline, CDR1 is WNHNN and CDR2 SYGVQD (reference sequence). CDR3 coding DNA: TGCGCCAGCAACGGGACAGCCGAGGTTACAACTAATGAAAAACTGTTTTTT. Its protein product is CASNGTAEVTTNEKLFF.

The chain combines TRBV5-4 with TRBJ1-1; 8 positions agree with TRBD1. Germline-derived CDR1 and CDR2 are SGHNT and YYREEE (reference sequence). Trimming at V came to 3 bases and at J to 0 bases, leaving 7 bases not matched to a gene. The CDR3 sequence is 16 residues long. CDR3 in amino acids: CASSSTGGGMNTEAFF. Written as DNA, the CDR3 is TGTGCCAGCAGCTCAACAGGGGGGGGAATGAACACTGAAGCTTTCTTT.

The chain links TRBV10-3 to TRBJ2-3; 10 bases fit TRBD2. CDR1 ENHRY and CDR2 SYGVKD come from the germline V gene. Trimming cost V 9 bases and J 0 bases; bases outside gene matches: 9. The CDR3 spans 16 residues. CDR3 loop: CAIAKAGGYSTDTQYF. The CDR3 DNA reads TGTGCCATAGCTAAAGCGGGGGGGTACAGCACAGATACGCAGTATTTT.

The gene calls are TRBV7-2 and TRBJ1-1, with a tentative D call TRBD1 (5 bases). In germline, CDR1 is SGHTA, CDR2 FQGNSA. The CDR3 length is 14 residues. Between the trimmed V and J ends, which lost 1 base and 3 bases, there was a span of 9 bases. This chain's CDR3 is CASSLEGRYTEAFF. The CDR3 DNA follows: TGTGCCAGCAGCTTAGAGGGGCGGTACACTGAAGCTTTCTTT.

V is TRBV7-9 and J is TRBJ1-5, with 7 bases identical to TRBD1. This CDR3 contains 17 residues. The germline V gene has CDR1 SEHNR and CDR2 FQNEAQ (reference sequence). Losses at the gene ends were 3 bases for V and 3 bases for J; bases not matched to a gene: 11. The CDR3 sequence is CASSFWGRGNNNQPQHF. CDR3 sequence (DNA): TGTGCCAGCAGCTTTTGGGGCAGGGGGAACAACAATCAGCCCCAGCATTTT.

The rearrangement joins TRBV9 to TRBJ2-2; 13 bases align to TRBD2. The V gene's germline CDR1 is SGDLS and CDR2 YYNGEE. The CDR3 extends over 15 amino acids. V gave up 7 bases and J gave up 5 bases; unmatched junction bases: 5. The CDR3 region is CASSTSGGMTGELFF. Here the CDR3 DNA reads TGTGCCAGCTCGACTAGCGGGGGGATGACCGGGGAGCTGTTTTTT.

The rearrangement joins TRBV19 to TRBJ2-7; D might be TRBD1 (6 bases). CDR3 length equals 13 residues. Trimming removed 5 bases from V and 5 bases from J, with 13 bases in between. CDR1 is LNHDA and CDR2 is SQIVND in the germline V gene (reference sequence). This CDR3 is CASSPTDRHEQYF. The CDR3 DNA sequence: TGTGCCAGTAGTCCGACAGACAGGCACGAGCAGTACTTC.

This sequence joins TRBV2 and TRBJ2-6, with 7 bases matching TRBD2. CDR3 length equals 20 residues. Unmatched junction bases numbered 18, after V lost 5 bases and J lost 2 bases. CDR1 is SNHLY and CDR2 is FYNNEI in the germline V gene. The CDR3: CASSNSIFYAGRAGANVLTF. The CDR3, as DNA: TGTGCCAGCAGTAATTCAATATTCTACGCAGGGAGGGCTGGGGCCAACGTCCTGACTTTC.

In its sample, this clone was seen once. This rearrangement joins TRBV6-5 to TRBJ2-3; 8 nucleotides line up with TRBD2. The CDR3 totals 15 residues. Looked up from germline, CDR1 is MNHEY and CDR2 is SVGAGI. Losses at the gene ends were 0 bases for V and 4 bases for J; bases not matched to a gene: 3. This CDR3 is CASSYSLAGPDTQYF. In DNA form, the CDR3 reads TGTGCCAGCAGTTACTCGTTAGCGGGGCCAGATACGCAGTATTTT.

The chain uses TRBV5-6 and TRBJ1-5; 11 nucleotides agree with TRBD1. Germline-derived CDR1 and CDR2 are SGHDT and YYEEEE. V dropped 2 bases and J dropped 8; count of bases not matched to a gene: 3. This CDR3 is built from 14 residues. CDR3 in amino acids: CASSFLGQGEPQHF. CDR3 bases: TGTGCCAGCAGCTTTCTGGGACAGGGGGAGCCCCAGCATTTT.

This chain joins TRBV6-5 and TRBJ1-1; no clear D. Per the germline V gene, CDR1 is MNHEY and CDR2 is SVGAGI. The CDR3 extends over 14 amino acids. Trimming removed 6 bases from V and 2 bases from J, with 13 bases in between. The CDR3 reads CASSLTQFNTEAFF. For the CDR3, the DNA is TGTGCCAGCAGCTTAACACAGTTTAACACTGAAGCTTTCTTT.

The chain carries TRBV13 and TRBJ2-7, with 8 bases that match TRBD1. V shed 4 bases and J 6 bases; nucleotides not matched to a gene: 14. In germline, CDR1 is PRHDT, CDR2 FYEKMQ (reference sequence). The CDR3 sequence is 16 residues long. The CDR3 sequence: CASSSRTGMGSIEQYF. In nucleotides, the CDR3 is TGTGCCAGCAGCTCTCGGACAGGGATGGGGTCTATCGAGCAGTACTTC.

The chain joins TRBV6-2 or TRBV6-3 to TRBJ1-2, with D tentatively TRBD1 (5 bases). Deletions cut 2 bases from V and 6 bases from J, with 7 bases between. This CDR3 is 12 amino acids long. CDR1 and CDR2 from the germline V gene are MNHEY and SVGEGT. CDR3 DNA: TGTGCCAGCAGTTACGGGGCAGATGGCTACACCTTC. It yields the protein CASSYGADGYTF.

This clone was observed a single time. Written as DNA, the CDR3 is TGTGCCAGCAGCTTAGACGGTAGCAACCAGCATTTT. Residues: CASSLDGSNQHF. The V call is TRBV11-2, the J call TRBJ1-5; D not certain. This CDR3 spans 12 amino acids. The V end lost 0 bases, the J end lost 12 bases, and 9 bases lay between the germline ends. Per the germline V gene, CDR1 is SGHAT and CDR2 is FQNNGV.

The CDR3 loop reads CASSADSYGYTF. Written as DNA, the CDR3 is TGTGCCAGCAGTGCCGACAGTTATGGCTACACCTTC. This sequence joins TRBV6-2 or TRBV6-3 and TRBJ1-2; tentatively, D is TRBD1 (5 bases). This CDR3 is built from 12 residues. Germline V gene sequence: CDR1 MNHEY, CDR2 SVGEGT. Trimming cost V 5 bases and J 5 bases, with 9 bases left between them.

This chain links TRBV6-2 or TRBV6-3 with TRBJ2-7; 13 positions match TRBD2. V lost 5 bases and J lost 1; bases outside the gene matches: 8. The V gene's germline CDR1 is MNHEY and CDR2 SVGEGT. The length of the CDR3 is 17 residues. DNA of the CDR3: TGTGCCAGCAGTCCCCGCCCGGGACTAGCGGGATCCTACGAGCAGTACTTC. This gives the protein CASSPRPGLAGSYEQYF.

This rearrangement joins TRBV19 to TRBJ2-1; TRBD2 might be the D (6 bases). There are 15 residues in the CDR3. V shed 6 bases and J shed 0 bases, with 12 bases lying between them. Germline-derived CDR1 and CDR2 are LNHDA and SQIVND (reference sequence). CDR3 nucleotides: TGTGCCAGTAGCCGGGGGATGAGCTCCTACAATGAGCAGTTCTTC. The encoded protein is CASSRGMSSYNEQFF.

The chain recombines TRBV18 with TRBJ2-5; D gene unclear. CDR3 length equals 14 residues. Trimming left V 3 bases short and J 2 bases short, with 10 bases between. Germline V lookup: CDR1 KGHSH, CDR2 LQKENI. The CDR3 loop reads CASSPLLVQETQYF. The CDR3 DNA reads as TGTGCCAGCTCACCCCTATTGGTTCAAGAGACCCAGTACTTC.

The chain is built from TRBV5-1 and TRBJ1-6; 7 nucleotides line up with TRBD1. The V gene end was trimmed by 4 bases and the J gene end by 7 bases; junction bases not matched to a gene: 11. The CDR3 has 16 amino acids. Germline V gives CDR1 SGHRS, CDR2 YFSETQ. The CDR3 DNA reads as TGCGCCAGCAGCCAAACAACAGGGGCCGAGAATTCACCCCTCCACTTT. It codes for CASSQTTGAENSPLHF.

With respect to this clone: No conserved phenylalanine or tryptophan is present at the end of the CDR3, so a read error is the likely explanation. It is unclear where the CDR3 begins or ends on the DNA, so no DNA is shown, and the CDR3 is as TCRdb lists it. The CDR3 is CASRGGSIG. The chain links TRBV10-2 to TRBJ1-3; TRBD1 is taken as the D call from the table, unchecked against the DNA. The CDR3 contains 9 residues when both ends are counted. Per the germline V gene, CDR1 is WSHSY and CDR2 is SAAADI.

A single count supports this clone. The rearrangement uses TRBV2 and TRBJ1-2; no firm D call. The V gene's germline CDR1 is SNHLY and CDR2 FYNNEI. This CDR3 has 14 residues. V was trimmed by 4 bases and J by 8 bases, leaving 17 bases between them. CDR3 loop: CASSAETGGSGYTF. The DNA of the CDR3 is TGTGCCAGCAGTGCCGAGACGGGAGGTAGCGGCTACACCTTC.

The chain employs TRBV3-1 (or the pseudogene TRBV3-2) and TRBJ1-2; the match to TRBD1 covers 7 bases. CDR1 is LGHDT and CDR2 is YNNKEL in the germline V gene (reference sequence). Losses at the gene ends were 1 base for V and 4 bases for J; bases not matched to a gene: 12. The CDR3 consists of 17 residues. DNA of the CDR3: TGTGCCAGCAGCCAAGCGATCCCCGGGACAGTGATCTATGGCTACACCTTC. Residues: CASSQAIPGTVIYGYTF.

The V gene is TRBV7-2, the J gene TRBJ2-1; D is uncertain. V shed 5 bases and J shed 7 bases, with 15 bases lying between them. This CDR3 region has 14 residues. The germline gives CDR1 SGHTA, CDR2 FQGNSA. Written as DNA, the CDR3 is TGTGCCAGCAGCCCCTCGGGTCTCGTAAATGAGCAGTTCTTC. Translating it yields CASSPSGLVNEQFF.

This sequence joins TRBV5-6 and TRBJ2-3; the match to TRBD1 covers 9 bases. The CDR3 has 15 residues. The ends lost 0 bases at V and 4 bases at J; junction bases unmatched: 3. CDR1 and CDR2 from the germline V gene are SGHDT and YYEEEE. The CDR3 region is CASSLGGTGSDTQYF. In DNA, the CDR3 is TGTGCCAGCAGCTTGGGAGGGACAGGGTCAGATACGCAGTATTTT.